The clone carrying this T cell receptor beta chain was detected a few times. Its target is unknown. These data originate in a study of T cell repertoires in cytomegalovirus infection. Broader study findings: CMV-specific TCR beta clonotypes restricted by HLA-C were the ones dominating the ex vivo response. Identification of carriers of CMV plus the relevant HLA was achieved through cumulative public TCR beta family frequency.

The germline V gene has CDR1 SGHVS and CDR2 FNYEAQ. CDR3 size: 15 residues. With 0 bases clipped from V and 6 bases from J, the junction kept 6 bases outside the gene matches. TCRdb re-called the reads with MiXCR, one entry per CDR3 protein. The table shows nearly 550,000 distinct CDR3 sequences, with approximately 15% occurring only once. This chain links TRBV7-6 with TRBJ1-2; 8 bases map to TRBD1. Specimen: CD8+ T cells from PBMCs. This sequence originates from a human donor in good health (CMV status not recorded). Some clones in this sample may be carry-over from other donors' samples. The CDR3 loop reads CASSLAGGQGDGYTF. DNA of the CDR3: TGTGCCAGCAGCTTAGCGGGTGGACAGGGAGATGGCTACACCTTC. The full variable domain, with the rest looked up from reference TRBV7-6 and TRBJ1-2, is GAGVSQSPRYKVTKRGQDVALRCDPISGHVSLYWYRQALGQGPEFLTYFNYEAQQDKSGLPNDRFSAERPEGSISTLTIQRTEQRDSAMYRCASSLAGGQGDGYTFGSGTRLTVV.